This entry concerns a single T cell receptor beta chain. Its antigen has not been determined. No much larger clone exists at a distance of one base, and base qualities are not known. These data originate in a study of control samples from healthy donors and cancer patients (dated by TCRdb to about 2020). The CDR3 runs 14 residues from the cysteine to the phenylalanine. Just CDR3 DNA is preserved here, 42 bases in frame from base 1. Based on the germline V gene, the CDR1 and CDR2 sequences are SGHTA and FQGNSA. V lost 1 base and J lost 7 bases, and the count of bases not matched to a germline gene is 4. The library was generated by the immunoSEQ multiplex PCR assay. In its TCRdb copy, this immuneACCESS table keeps in-frame sequences only and misses some clones. Where compared with another copy, unresolved V genes explain less than half of these, and the others have no known cause. The sample has over 150,000 clones on record, about 95% of them singletons. The ten top clones hold 11% to 15% of the sample.

The chain couples TRBV7-2 to TRBJ1-2; a stretch of 9 junction bases matches TRBD1. The sequence derives from a man between 60 and 75 years old with colorectal cancer. The sample taken for sequencing was PBMCs. The DNA reads TGTGCCAGCAGCTTAGGCGGGACAGGGTTTGGCTACACCTTC. It specifies CASSLGGTGFGYTF.